These 8 T cell receptor beta chains came from one sample sequenced in a study of resident and recirculating memory T cells in vitiligo. Some clones are missing from TCRdb's copy, which holds only in-frame ones; the method was immunoSEQ multiplex PCR. The table records about 76,000 clones, roughly nine tenths of them present only once. The sample taken for sequencing was blood. The receptors shown here come from a male donor with vitiligo.

The chain uses TRBV6-1 and TRBJ2-1, with D unclear. This CDR3 is 13 amino acids long. V was cut by 1 base and J by 5 bases, with 6 bases left in between. Germline CDR1 and CDR2: MNHNS and SASEGT. CDR3 in amino acids: CASSEDSHNEQFF. CDR3 coding DNA: TGTGCCAGCAGTGAAGACAGTCACAATGAGCAGTTCTTC.

The chain recombines TRBV28 with TRBJ2-7; D remains ambiguous. This CDR3 has 12 amino acids. Germline lookup yields CDR1 MDHEN and CDR2 SYDVKM. V was shortened by 6 bases and J by 11 bases, with 17 bases between the two germline ends. Here the CDR3 DNA reads TGTGCCAGCAGCCCTTTACGAGAGGTCAAGTACTTC. This translates into CASSPLREVKYF.

The table lists this clone with many counts. The rearrangement joins TRBV28 to TRBJ2-3, with a weak D call TRBD2 (5 bases). This CDR3 is built from 16 residues. Germline V gene sequence: CDR1 MDHEN, CDR2 SYDVKM. V was pared by 2 bases and J by 6 bases, with 18 bases between. CDR3 loop: CASSLRKRAGVDTQYF. The CDR3 DNA is TGTGCCAGCAGTTTACGGAAGAGGGCTGGAGTTGATACGCAGTATTTT.

The chain couples TRBV18 to TRBJ1-1; D is uncertain. Trimming took off 6 bases at V and 0 bases at J, with 8 bases between the two ends. The germline CDR1 and CDR2 sequences are KGHSH and LQKENI. This CDR3 is built from 13 residues. CDR3 residues: CASSPGMNTEAFF. The CDR3 bases are TGTGCCAGCTCCCCGGGGATGAACACTGAAGCTTTCTTT.

This chain connects TRBV28 to TRBJ1-2; 7 nucleotides align to TRBD1. The CDR3 length is 17 residues. Germline V gene sequence: CDR1 MDHEN, CDR2 SYDVKM. The J segment lost 4 bases and the V segment lost 5 bases, leaving 16 bases of the junction unmatched. The CDR3 DNA reads TGTGCCAGCAGTCCAACTATTCCTAAGGGGGCCTCCTATGGCTACACCTTC. Its translation: CASSPTIPKGASYGYTF.

The V call is TRBV25-1, the J call TRBJ1-1, with D perhaps matching TRBD1 (6 bases). The germline V gene encodes CDR1 MGHDK and CDR2 SYGVNS. The CDR3 is 15 residues long. V shed 3 bases and J shed 1 base, with 12 bases lying between them. CDR3 coding DNA: TGTGCCAGCAGTGATCACCAGACAGGGAACACTGAAGCTTTCTTT. Translation: CASSDHQTGNTEAFF. Full variable domain (rest looked up from reference TRBV25-1 and TRBJ1-1): EADIYQTPRYLVIGTGKKITLECSQTMGHDKMYWYQQDPGMELHLIHYSYGVNSTEKGDLSSESTVSRIRTEHFPLTLESARPSHTSQYLCASSDHQTGNTEAFFGQGTRLTVV.

V usage is TRBV28 and J usage is TRBJ2-1; 7 bases line up with TRBD2. The CDR3 has 18 residues. Germline CDR1 is MDHEN and CDR2 is SYDVKM. The V and J ends lost 3 bases and 3 bases, in that order; junction bases with no gene match: 14. The CDR3 protein is CASSLRAGALRGYNEQFF. The CDR3, as DNA: TGTGCCAGCAGTTTGAGGGCGGGAGCCCTGAGGGGCTACAATGAGCAGTTCTTC. The full variable domain, its missing parts supplied by reference TRBV28 and TRBJ2-1, is DVKVTQSSRYLVKRTGEKVFLECVQDMDHENMFWYRQDPGLGLRLIYFSYDVKMKEKGDIPEGYSVSREKKERFSLILESASTNQTSMYLCASSLRAGALRGYNEQFFGPGTRLTVL.

This chain joins TRBV6-5 and TRBJ2-7; no reliable D call. CDR1 MNHEY and CDR2 SVGAGI come from the germline V gene. V shed 4 bases and J shed 3 bases, with 16 bases lying between them. The CDR3 is made up of 15 amino acids. The CDR3 here is CASSSKPIQRYEQYF. The CDR3 nucleotides are TGTGCCAGCAGTTCCAAGCCAATCCAACGCTACGAGCAGTACTTC.